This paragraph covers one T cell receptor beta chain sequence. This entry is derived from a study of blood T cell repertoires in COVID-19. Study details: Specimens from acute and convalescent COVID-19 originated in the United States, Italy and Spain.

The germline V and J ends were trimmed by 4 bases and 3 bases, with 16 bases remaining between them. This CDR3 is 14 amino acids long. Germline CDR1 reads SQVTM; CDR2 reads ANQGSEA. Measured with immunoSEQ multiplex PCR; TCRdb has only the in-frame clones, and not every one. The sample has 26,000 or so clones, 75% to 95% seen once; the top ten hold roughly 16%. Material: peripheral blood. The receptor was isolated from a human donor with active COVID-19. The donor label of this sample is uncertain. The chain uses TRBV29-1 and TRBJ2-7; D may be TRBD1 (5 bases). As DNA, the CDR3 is TGCAGCGTTGCAAAGGAAGGGGATATCTACGAGCAGTACTTC. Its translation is CSVAKEGDIYEQYF.